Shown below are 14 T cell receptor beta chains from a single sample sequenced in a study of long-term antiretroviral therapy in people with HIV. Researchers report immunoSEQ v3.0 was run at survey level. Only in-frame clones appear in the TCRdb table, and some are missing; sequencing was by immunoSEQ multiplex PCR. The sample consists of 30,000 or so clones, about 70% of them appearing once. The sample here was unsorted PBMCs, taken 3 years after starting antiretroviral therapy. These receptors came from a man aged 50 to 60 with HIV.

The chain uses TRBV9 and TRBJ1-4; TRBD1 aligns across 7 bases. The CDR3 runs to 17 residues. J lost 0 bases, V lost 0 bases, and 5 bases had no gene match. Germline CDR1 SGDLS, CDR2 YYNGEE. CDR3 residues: CASSVGEGAPTNEKLFF. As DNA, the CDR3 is TGTGCCAGCAGCGTAGGGGAGGGGGCGCCAACTAATGAAAAACTGTTTTTT. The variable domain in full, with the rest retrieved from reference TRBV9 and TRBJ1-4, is DSGVTQTPKHLITATGQRVTLRCSPRSGDLSVYWYQQSLDQGLQFLIQYYNGEERAKGNILERFSAQQFPDLHSELNLSSLELGDSALYFCASSVGEGAPTNEKLFFGSGTQLSVL.

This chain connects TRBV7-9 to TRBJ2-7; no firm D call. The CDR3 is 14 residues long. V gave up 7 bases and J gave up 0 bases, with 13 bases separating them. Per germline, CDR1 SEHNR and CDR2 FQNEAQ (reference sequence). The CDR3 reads CASTQWAVSYEQYF. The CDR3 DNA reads TGTGCCAGCACCCAATGGGCAGTCTCCTACGAGCAGTACTTC. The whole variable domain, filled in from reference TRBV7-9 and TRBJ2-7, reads DTGVSQNPRHKITKRGQNVTFRCDPISEHNRLYWYRQTLGQGPEFLTYFQNEAQLEKSRLLSDRFSAERPKGSFSTLEIQRTEQGDSAMYLCASTQWAVSYEQYFGPGTRLTVT.

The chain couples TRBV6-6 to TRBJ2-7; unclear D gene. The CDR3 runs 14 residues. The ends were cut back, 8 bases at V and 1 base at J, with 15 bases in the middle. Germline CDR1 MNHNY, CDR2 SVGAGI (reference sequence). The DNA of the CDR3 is TGTGCCAGCCTCACATCGGACGGTTCCTACGAGCAGTACTTC. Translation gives CASLTSDGSYEQYF.

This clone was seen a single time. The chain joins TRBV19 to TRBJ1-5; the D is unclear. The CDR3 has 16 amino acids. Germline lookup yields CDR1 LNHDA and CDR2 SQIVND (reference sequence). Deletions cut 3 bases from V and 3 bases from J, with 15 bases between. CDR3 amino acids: CASSIDTGRDNQPQHF. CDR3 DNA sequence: TGTGCCAGTAGTATTGATACCGGACGCGACAATCAGCCCCAGCATTTT.

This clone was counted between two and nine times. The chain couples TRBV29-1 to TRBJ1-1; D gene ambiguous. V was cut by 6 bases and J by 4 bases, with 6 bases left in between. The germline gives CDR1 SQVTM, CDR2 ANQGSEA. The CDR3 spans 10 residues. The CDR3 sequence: CSVQITEAFF. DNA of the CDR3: TGCAGCGTACAGATCACTGAAGCTTTCTTT.

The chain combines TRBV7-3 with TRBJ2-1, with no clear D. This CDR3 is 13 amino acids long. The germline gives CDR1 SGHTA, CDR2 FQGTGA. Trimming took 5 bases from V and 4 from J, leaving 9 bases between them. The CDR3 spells CASSLSEYNEQFF. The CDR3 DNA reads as TGTGCCAGCAGCCTGAGCGAGTACAATGAGCAGTTCTTC.

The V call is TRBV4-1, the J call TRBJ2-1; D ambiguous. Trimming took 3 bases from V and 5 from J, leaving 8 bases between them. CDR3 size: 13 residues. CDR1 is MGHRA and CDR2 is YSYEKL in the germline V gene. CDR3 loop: CASSQNWNNEQFF. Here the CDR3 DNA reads TGCGCCAGCAGCCAGAACTGGAACAATGAGCAGTTCTTC.

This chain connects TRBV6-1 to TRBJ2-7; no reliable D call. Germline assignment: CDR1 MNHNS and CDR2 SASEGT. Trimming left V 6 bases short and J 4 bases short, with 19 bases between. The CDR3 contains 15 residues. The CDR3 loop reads CASRDPFGAAYEQYF. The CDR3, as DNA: TGTGCCAGCAGAGATCCGTTTGGAGCCGCATACGAGCAGTACTTC.

CDR3 sequence: CASSPDVRSYGYTF. CDR3 sequence (DNA): TGTGCCAGCAGCCCGGACGTACGTAGCTATGGCTACACCTTC. The V and J genes are TRBV5-6 and TRBJ1-2, with unresolved D. This CDR3 contains 14 residues. The V and J ends lost 4 bases and 4 bases respectively, with 14 bases between them. Germline V CDR1 and CDR2: SGHDT, YYEEEE.

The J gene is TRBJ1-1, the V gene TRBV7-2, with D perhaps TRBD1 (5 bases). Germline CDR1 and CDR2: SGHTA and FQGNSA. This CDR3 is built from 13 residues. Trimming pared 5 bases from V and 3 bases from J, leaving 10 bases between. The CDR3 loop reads CASSEGRHTEAFF. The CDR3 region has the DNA TGTGCCAGCAGCGAGGGGCGGCACACTGAAGCTTTCTTT.

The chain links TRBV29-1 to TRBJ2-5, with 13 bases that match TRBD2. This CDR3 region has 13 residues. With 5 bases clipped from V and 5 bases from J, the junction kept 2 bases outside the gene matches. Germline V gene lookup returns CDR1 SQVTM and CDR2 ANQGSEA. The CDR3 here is CSVSTSGRETQYF. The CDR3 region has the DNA TGCAGCGTTTCGACTAGCGGGAGGGAGACCCAGTACTTC.

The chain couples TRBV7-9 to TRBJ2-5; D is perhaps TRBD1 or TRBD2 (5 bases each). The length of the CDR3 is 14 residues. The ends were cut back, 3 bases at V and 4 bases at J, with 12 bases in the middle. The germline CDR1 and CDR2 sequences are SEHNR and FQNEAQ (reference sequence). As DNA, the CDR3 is TGTGCCAGCAGCTTGAGAGGGGCAGGAGAGACCCAGTACTTC. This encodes CASSLRGAGETQYF.

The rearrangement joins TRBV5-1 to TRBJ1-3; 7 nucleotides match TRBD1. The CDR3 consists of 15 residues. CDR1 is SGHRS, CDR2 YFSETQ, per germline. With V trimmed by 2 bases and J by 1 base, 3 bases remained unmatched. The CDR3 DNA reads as TGCGCCAGCAGCTTAGGGGGACAGTCTGGAAACACCATATATTTT. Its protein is CASSLGGQSGNTIYF.

CDR3 DNA: TGTGCCAGTAGTATAGTAAGCGGGCCCTACAATGAGCAGTTCTTC. It specifies CASSIVSGPYNEQFF. The rearrangement uses TRBV19 and TRBJ2-1; possibly TRBD2 for D (6 bases). Trimming pared 1 base from V and 2 bases from J, leaving 9 bases between. There are 15 residues in the CDR3. Germline-derived CDR1 and CDR2 are LNHDA and SQIVND (reference sequence).